This T cell receptor (beta chain) originates from a study of cytomegalovirus exposure and HLA in healthy donors. The CDR3 loop spans 16 amino acids. Per the germline V gene, CDR1 is SGHVS and CDR2 is FNYEAQ. V lost 3 bases to trimming and J lost 3 bases, with 18 bases between them. The PCR was carried out with 60 Vbeta primers and 13 Jbeta primers. The method was immunoSEQ multiplex PCR; TCRdb's version includes in-frame clones alone and lacks a portion of them. Of tens of thousands of clones in the sample, approximately 74% are singletons; the top ten hold roughly 20%. The rearrangement links TRBV7-6 to TRBJ2-7; D perhaps matches TRBD2 (6 bases). The source of this sequence is a woman in her 30s in good health and CMV-seropositive. The sequencing sample was made of PBMCs. CDR3 residues: CASSFNLQGGVYEQYF. In nucleotides, the CDR3 is TGTGCCAGCAGCTTCAATCTTCAGGGAGGAGTCTACGAGCAGTACTTC.